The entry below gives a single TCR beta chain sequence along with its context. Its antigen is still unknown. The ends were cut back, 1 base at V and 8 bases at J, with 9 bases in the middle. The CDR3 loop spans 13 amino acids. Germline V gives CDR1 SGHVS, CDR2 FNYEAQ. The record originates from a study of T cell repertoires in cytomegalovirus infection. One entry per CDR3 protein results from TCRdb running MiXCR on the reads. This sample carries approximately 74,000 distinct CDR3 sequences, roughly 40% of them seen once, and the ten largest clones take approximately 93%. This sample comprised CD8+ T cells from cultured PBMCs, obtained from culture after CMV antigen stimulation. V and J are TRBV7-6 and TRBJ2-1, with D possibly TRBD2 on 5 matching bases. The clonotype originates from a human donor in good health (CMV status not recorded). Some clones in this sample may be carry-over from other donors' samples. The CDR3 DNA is TGTGCCAGCAGCTTAGTCGGGCGGGATGAGCAGTTCTTC. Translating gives CASSLVGRDEQFF.